The entry below gives a single T cell receptor beta chain sequence along with its context. The CDR3 contains 15 residues. V was shortened by 2 bases and J by 1 base, with 11 bases between the two germline ends. Germline V gene sequence: CDR1 MNHEY, CDR2 SVGAGI. In the source study's methods: Amplification with reference gene primers provided the estimates of nucleated cell counts. Here immunoSEQ multiplex PCR was the method, and the copy in TCRdb shows in-frame clones only, minus some. The DNA gave D and trimming, while V, J and clone size come from that table. The data contain about 160,000 clones, 75% to 90% of them singletons. The sample originates from a study of blood T cell repertoires in COVID-19. Study-level information: PBMCs, B-cell-depleted T cells, or T cells provided the cDNA or gDNA that made up the material.

Sequencing was carried out using peripheral blood. The chain recombines TRBV6-5 with TRBJ1-1, with a possible D match to TRBD1 (5 bases). The TCR was taken from a human donor with acute or convalescent COVID-19. The donor label of this sample is uncertain. CDR3 nucleotide sequence: TGTGCCAGCAGTTACGAAGGGGCGGCGAACACTGAAGCTTTCTTT. This translates into CASSYEGAANTEAFF.